This TCR beta chain was retrieved from a study of human T cells and chemical hapten exposure (dated by TCRdb to the early 2020s). About the investigation overall: For sensitization, 2% DPC in acetone was applied to a roughly 2 cm by roughly 2 cm area of upper inner arm skin. For TCR sequencing, blood came from some 31 alopecia patients at anywhere from one to four time points (pre-sensitization, 2, 6 and 24 weeks). Patch tests used Finn chambers with 0.01% DPC on the upper back, scored after 6 days by International Contact Dermatitis Research Group standards. The study tracked peripheral blood TCR repertoire changes in vivo during primary and secondary sensitization to the hapten diphenylcyclopropenone (DPC) in alopecia patients. Most of the patients in the cohort were female, and the cohort covered alopecia areata with under or over 50% scalp involvement, alopecia totalis and alopecia universalis. Throughout the roughly 23-week study period, patients were also given weekly therapeutic DPC doses on the scalp. Libraries were pooled for sequencing, and variation in per-sample TCR yields was attributed mainly to small differences in library volumes within the pool. Blood samples were taken from patients before sensitization (week 0) and at 2, 6 and about 24 weeks after DPC sensitization.

The CDR3 goes from the cysteine to the phenylalanine over 16 residues. Left in the record is the CDR3 DNA by itself, 48 bases read in frame from the first base. A distance of 13 bases separates the germline ends of V and J, which lose 5 bases and 0 bases respectively. According to the germline V gene (reference sequence), CDR1 reads SEHNR and CDR2 reads FQNEAQ. This clonotype was detected ten times or more. Its target antigen remains unknown. Base qualities are not provided; no much larger clone lies one nucleotide away. This specimen's time point label, per the study, means: pre-sensitization, week 0. The treatment or condition label corresponds to: therapeutic diphenylcyclopropenone sensitization with weekly scalp DPC. At each patch-test visit, blood was drawn before the patch test was applied. Eligible patients were aged 18 to 70, diagnosed with alopecia, deemed suitable for DPC therapy, and excluded if pregnant. Total RNA was isolated from unfractionated whole blood collected in Tempus Blood RNA tubes.

Libraries came from RACE. The reads were generated on a NextSeq 500. Library preparation attached unique molecular identifiers to individual cDNA molecules for quantitative, reproducible TCR counting. From each blood RNA sample, both TCR alpha and TCR beta chains were sequenced. On the study's bioinformatics: A median of around 96,000 TCRs per sample was observed, with a range of roughly 20,000 to 700,000. The Decombinator software suite was used to annotate the V, J and CDR3 of the TCR reads. To make PS versus PT1 abundance plots, every sample was subsampled to the same number of TCRs (28,000). Expanded TCRs were defined as absent before sensitization and observed at least eight times at the 2-week time point. TCRdb trimmed the raw reads at Q25, called clones with MiXCR and kept productive beta chains. Each entry is one CDR3 protein sequence, shown with its most common DNA and genes. What appears here as the V and J calls and clone size reflects TCRdb's work, not the paper's. The sample records 99,000 or so distinct CDR3 sequences, approximately 11% of which are singletons. The ten largest make up under 3.5% of the sample.

Study-wide findings and limitations: The number of TCRs above 1 in 1000 frequency did not change with DPC sensitization; there was no evidence of global repertoire structure alterations. After repeated subsampling, changes were observed in the strength of the expansion versus patch-test correlation and in the threshold at which the correlation became significant. Significantly more large CDR3 similarity clusters were formed by expanded TCRs than by pre-sensitization or healthy control sets, consistent with antigen-driven responses. Because all patients had alopecia, a presumed autoimmune disease, the immune response of the patients might differ from that of healthy individuals. The number of PT1 expanded TCRs positively correlated with patch test score, significant at thresholds 8, 16 and 32 but not 4.

The clonotype originates from a woman aged 55 to 70 with alopecia areata. Some clones in this sample may be carry-over from other donors' samples. The material sequenced was whole blood, taken in connection with sensitization to the hapten diphenylcyclopropenone (DPC). This chain is built from TRBV7-9 and TRBJ2-2; the D gene is possibly TRBD1, with 6 bases matching. CDR3 protein: CASSLRDTTNTGELFF. The base sequence is TGTGCCAGCAGCCTACGGGACACCACGAACACCGGGGAGCTGTTTTTT.